This T cell receptor beta chain was captured in a study of OX40 agonist ivuxolimab in advanced cancers. The CDR3 sequence is 12 residues long. Trimming shortened V by 5 bases and J by 5 bases, and 10 bases separated the two germline ends. CDR1 MDHEN and CDR2 SYDVKM come from the germline V gene. Comment on this clone: Its antigen is currently unknown.

Study-wide results and limits: The study found among the lowest clonal expansion in partial responders at 0.1-3.0 mg/kg.

This table comes from immunoSEQ multiplex PCR, and its TCRdb copy is limited to in-frame clones, with some not included. The sample has 47,000 or so clones, roughly 90% seen once. This chain joins TRBV28 and TRBJ2-7; D gene ambiguous. The clonotype was recovered from an adult with an advanced solid tumor such as melanoma, head and neck, liver or kidney cancer. Sample: CD4+ or CD8+ T cells sorted from blood, taken in a trial of the OX40 agonist ivuxolimab. The CDR3 is CASSAPLDEQYF. The CDR3, as DNA: TGTGCCAGCAGTGCCCCGTTGGACGAGCAGTACTTC.